This T cell receptor beta chain was profiled in a study of blood T cell repertoires in COVID-19. Repertoires were generated with immunoSEQ multiplex PCR, while TCRdb's copy carries only in-frame clones and drops some. The sample records 90,000 or so clones, about 90% being singletons. Sequencing was done on a sample of peripheral blood. The sequence was collected from a human donor with active COVID-19. The donor label of this sample is uncertain.

The CDR3 DNA sequence: TGTGCCAGCAGTCCCGAGGACAGGCCGGACACCGGGGAGCTGTTTTTT. The encoded protein is CASSPEDRPDTGELFF. This sequence joins TRBV27 and TRBJ2-2; TRBD1 agrees at 7 bases. CDR1 is MNHEY and CDR2 is SMNVEV in the germline V gene (reference sequence). The CDR3 sequence is 16 residues long. V dropped 5 bases and J dropped 3; count of bases not matched to a gene: 9.